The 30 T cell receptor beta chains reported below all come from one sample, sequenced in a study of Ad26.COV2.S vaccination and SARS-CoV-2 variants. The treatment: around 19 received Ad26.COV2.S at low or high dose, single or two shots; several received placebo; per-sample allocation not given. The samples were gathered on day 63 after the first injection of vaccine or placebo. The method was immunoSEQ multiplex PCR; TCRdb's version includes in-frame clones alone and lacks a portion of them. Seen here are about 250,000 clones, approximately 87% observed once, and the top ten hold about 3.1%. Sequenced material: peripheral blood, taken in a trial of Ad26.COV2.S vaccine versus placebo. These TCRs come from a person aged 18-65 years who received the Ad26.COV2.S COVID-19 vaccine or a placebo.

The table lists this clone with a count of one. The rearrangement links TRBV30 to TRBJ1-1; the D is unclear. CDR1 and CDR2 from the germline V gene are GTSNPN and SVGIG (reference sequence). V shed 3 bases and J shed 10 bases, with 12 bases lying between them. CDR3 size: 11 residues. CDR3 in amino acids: CAWSLGSVAFF. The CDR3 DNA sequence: TGTGCCTGGAGCCTGGGCTCAGTAGCTTTCTTT.

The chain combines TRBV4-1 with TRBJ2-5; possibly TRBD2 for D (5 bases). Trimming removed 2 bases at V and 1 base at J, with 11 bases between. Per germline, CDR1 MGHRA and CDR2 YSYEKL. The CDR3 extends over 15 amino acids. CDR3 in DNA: TGCGCCAGCAGCCAACCCTGGACTGGCCAAGAGACCCAGTACTTC. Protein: CASSQPWTGQETQYF.

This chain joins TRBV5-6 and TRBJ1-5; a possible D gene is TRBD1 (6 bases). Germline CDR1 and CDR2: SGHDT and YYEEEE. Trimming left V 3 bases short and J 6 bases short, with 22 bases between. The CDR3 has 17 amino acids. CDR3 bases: TGTGCCAGCAGCTGGCGGCAAGGGGGGCAAGGTATTCAGCCCCAGCATTTT. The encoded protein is CASSWRQGGQGIQPQHF. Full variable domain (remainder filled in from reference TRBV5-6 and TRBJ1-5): DAGVTQSPTHLIKTRGQQVTLRCSPKSGHDTVSWYQQALGQGPQFIFQYYEEEERQRGNFPDRFSGHQFPNYSSELNVNALLLGDSALYLCASSWRQGGQGIQPQHFGDGTRLSIL.

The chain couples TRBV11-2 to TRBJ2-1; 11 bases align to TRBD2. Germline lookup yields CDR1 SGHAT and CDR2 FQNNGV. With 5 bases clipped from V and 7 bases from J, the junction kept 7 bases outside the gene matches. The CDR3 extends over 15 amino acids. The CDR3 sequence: CASSPLAGGLNEQFF. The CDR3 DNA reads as TGTGCCAGCAGCCCTCTAGCGGGAGGCTTAAATGAGCAGTTCTTC.

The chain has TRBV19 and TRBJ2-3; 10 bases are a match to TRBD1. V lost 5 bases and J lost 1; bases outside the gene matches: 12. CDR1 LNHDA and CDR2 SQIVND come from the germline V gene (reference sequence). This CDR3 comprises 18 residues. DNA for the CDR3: TGTGCCAGTAGTCGTACCCGGGACAGGGGATCGGGCACAGATACGCAGTATTTT. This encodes CASSRTRDRGSGTDTQYF.

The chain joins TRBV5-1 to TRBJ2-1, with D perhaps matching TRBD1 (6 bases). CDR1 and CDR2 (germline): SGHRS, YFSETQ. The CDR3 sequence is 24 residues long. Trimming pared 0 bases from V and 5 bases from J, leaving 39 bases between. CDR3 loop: CASSLARINRVLTPENRENNEQFF. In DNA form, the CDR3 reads TGCGCCAGCAGCTTGGCCCGCATCAACAGGGTTCTTACTCCCGAAAACAGAGAAAACAATGAGCAGTTCTTC.

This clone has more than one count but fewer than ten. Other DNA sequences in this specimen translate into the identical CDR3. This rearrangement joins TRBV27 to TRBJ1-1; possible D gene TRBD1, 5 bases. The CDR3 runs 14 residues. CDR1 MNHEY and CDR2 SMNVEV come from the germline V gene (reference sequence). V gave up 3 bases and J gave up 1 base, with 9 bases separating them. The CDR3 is CASSFGGGNTEAFF. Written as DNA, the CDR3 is TGTGCCAGCAGTTTCGGCGGGGGGAACACTGAAGCTTTCTTT.

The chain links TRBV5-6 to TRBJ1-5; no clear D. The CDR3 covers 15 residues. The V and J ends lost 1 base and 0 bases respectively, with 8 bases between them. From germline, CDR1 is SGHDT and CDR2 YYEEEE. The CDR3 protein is CASSLSVLSNQPQHF. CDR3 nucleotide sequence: TGTGCCAGCAGCTTGTCCGTCCTTAGCAATCAGCCCCAGCATTTT.

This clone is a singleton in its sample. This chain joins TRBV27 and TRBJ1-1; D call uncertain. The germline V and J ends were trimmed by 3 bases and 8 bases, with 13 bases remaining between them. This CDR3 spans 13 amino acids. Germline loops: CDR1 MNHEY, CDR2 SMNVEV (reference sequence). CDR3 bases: TGTGCCAGCAGTTTTCGCAGGCCGGGGGAAGCTTTCTTT. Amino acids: CASSFRRPGEAFF.

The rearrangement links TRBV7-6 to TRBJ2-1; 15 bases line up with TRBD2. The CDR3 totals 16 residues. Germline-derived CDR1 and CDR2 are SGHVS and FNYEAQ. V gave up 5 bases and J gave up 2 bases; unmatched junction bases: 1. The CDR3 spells CASSRTSGRAYNEQFF. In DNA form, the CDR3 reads TGTGCCAGCAGCCGGACTAGCGGGAGGGCCTACAATGAGCAGTTCTTC.

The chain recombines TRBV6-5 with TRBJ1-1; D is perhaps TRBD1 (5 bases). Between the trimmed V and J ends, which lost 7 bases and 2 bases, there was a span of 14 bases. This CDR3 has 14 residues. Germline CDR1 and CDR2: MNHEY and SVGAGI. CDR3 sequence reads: CASNTQVYNTEAFF. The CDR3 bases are TGTGCCAGCAATACACAGGTTTACAACACTGAAGCTTTCTTT.

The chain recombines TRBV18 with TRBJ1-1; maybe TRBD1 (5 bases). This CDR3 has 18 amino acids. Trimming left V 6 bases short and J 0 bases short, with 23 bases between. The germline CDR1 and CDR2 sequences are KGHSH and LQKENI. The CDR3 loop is CASSPYTEGFIMNTEAFF. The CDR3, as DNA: TGTGCCAGCTCCCCTTACACAGAGGGGTTTATTATGAACACTGAAGCTTTCTTT. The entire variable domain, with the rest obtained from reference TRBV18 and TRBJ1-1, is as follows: NAGVMQNPRHLVRRRGQEARLRCSPMKGHSHVYWYRQLPEEGLKFMVYLQKENIIDESGMPKERFSAEFPKEGPSILRIQQVVRGDSAAYFCASSPYTEGFIMNTEAFFGQGTRLTVV.

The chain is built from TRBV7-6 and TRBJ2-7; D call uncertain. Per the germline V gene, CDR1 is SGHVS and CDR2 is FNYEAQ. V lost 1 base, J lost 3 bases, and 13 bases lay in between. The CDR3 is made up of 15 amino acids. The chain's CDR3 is CASSLVDTADYEQYF. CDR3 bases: TGTGCCAGCAGCTTAGTTGACACCGCAGACTACGAGCAGTACTTC.

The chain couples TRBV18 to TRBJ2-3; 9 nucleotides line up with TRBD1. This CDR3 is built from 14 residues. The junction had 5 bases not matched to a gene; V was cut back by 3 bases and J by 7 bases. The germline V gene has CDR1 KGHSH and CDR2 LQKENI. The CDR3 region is CASSPGTGTNTQYF. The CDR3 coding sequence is TGTGCCAGCTCACCCGGGACAGGGACCAATACGCAGTATTTT.

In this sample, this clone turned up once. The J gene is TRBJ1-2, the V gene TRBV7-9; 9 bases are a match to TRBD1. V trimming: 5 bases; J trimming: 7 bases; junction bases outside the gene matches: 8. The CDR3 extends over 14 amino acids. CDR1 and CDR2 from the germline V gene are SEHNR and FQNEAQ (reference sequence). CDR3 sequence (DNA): TGTGCCAGCAGCGCAACAGGGGGCGCTAGTGGCTACACCTTC. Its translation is CASSATGGASGYTF.

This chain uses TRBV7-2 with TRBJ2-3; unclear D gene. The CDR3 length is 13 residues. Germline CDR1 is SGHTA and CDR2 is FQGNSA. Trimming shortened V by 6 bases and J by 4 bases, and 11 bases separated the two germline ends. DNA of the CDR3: TGTGCCAGCAGAGACTCGGGTGCAGATACGCAGTATTTT. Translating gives CASRDSGADTQYF. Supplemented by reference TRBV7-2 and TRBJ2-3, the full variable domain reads GAGVSQSPSNKVTEKGKDVELRCDPISGHTALYWYRQSLGQGLEFLIYFQGNSAPDKSGLPSDRFSAERTGGSVSTLTIQRTQQEDSAVYLCASRDSGADTQYFGPGTRLTVL.

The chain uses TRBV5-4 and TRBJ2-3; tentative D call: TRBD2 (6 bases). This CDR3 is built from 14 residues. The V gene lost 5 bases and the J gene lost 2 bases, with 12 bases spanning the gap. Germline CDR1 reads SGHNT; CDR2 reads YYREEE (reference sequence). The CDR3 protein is CASRPGLTTDTQYF. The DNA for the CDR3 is TGTGCCAGCAGACCGGGACTTACCACAGATACGCAGTATTTT.

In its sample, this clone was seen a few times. CDR3 protein: CASSFNGYGYTF. For the CDR3, the DNA is TGTGCCAGCAGCTTCAATGGATATGGCTACACCTTC. The J gene is TRBJ1-2, the V gene TRBV11-3, with D uncertain. The CDR3 is 12 residues long. The ends were cut back, 3 bases at V and 5 bases at J, with 7 bases in the middle. The germline V gene has CDR1 SGHNT and CDR2 YENEEA. The entire variable domain, with the rest obtained from reference TRBV11-3 and TRBJ1-2, is as follows: EAGVVQSPRYKIIEKKQPVAFWCNPISGHNTLYWYLQNLGQGPELLIRYENEEAVDDSQLPKDRFSAERLKGVDSTLKIQPAELGDSAVYLCASSFNGYGYTFGSGTRLTVV.

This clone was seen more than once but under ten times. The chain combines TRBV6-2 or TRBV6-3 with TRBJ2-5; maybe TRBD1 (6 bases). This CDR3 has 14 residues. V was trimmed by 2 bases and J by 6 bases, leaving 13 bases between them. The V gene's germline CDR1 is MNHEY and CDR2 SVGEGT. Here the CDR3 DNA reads TGTGCCAGCAGTTACCTTTCTGGGGGCCAGACCCAGTACTTC. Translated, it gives CASSYLSGGQTQYF.

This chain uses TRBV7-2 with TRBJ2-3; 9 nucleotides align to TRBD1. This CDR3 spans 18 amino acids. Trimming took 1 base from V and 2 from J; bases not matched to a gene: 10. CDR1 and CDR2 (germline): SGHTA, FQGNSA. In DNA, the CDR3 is TGTGCCAGCAGCTTAGGTCCCGGGACAGGGACGATCACAGATACGCAGTATTTT. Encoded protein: CASSLGPGTGTITDTQYF.

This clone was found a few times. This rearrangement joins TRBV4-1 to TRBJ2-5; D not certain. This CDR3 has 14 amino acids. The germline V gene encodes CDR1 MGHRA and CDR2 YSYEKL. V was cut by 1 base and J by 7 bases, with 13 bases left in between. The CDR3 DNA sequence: TGCGCCAGCAGCCAAGTTGTTGGTCTGGGGACCCAGTACTTC. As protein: CASSQVVGLGTQYF.

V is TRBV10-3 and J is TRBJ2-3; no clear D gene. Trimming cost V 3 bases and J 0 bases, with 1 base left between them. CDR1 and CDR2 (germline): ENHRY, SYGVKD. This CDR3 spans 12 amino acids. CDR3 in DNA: TGTGCCATCAGTGATAGCACAGATACGCAGTATTTT. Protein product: CAISDSTDTQYF.

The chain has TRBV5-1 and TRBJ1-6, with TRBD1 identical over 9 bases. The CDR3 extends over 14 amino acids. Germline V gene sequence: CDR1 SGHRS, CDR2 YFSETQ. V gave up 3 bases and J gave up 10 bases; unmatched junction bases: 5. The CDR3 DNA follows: TGCGCCAGCAGCTACACAGGGGGCTGGTCACCCCTCCACTTT. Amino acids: CASSYTGGWSPLHF.

CDR3 region: CATSLDTQYF. The CDR3 bases are TGTGCCACCTCACTGGATACGCAGTATTTT. The chain is built from TRBV12-3 or TRBV12-4 and TRBJ2-3, with no clear D. This CDR3 is 10 amino acids long. The germline V and J ends were trimmed by 10 bases and 6 bases, with 8 bases remaining between them.

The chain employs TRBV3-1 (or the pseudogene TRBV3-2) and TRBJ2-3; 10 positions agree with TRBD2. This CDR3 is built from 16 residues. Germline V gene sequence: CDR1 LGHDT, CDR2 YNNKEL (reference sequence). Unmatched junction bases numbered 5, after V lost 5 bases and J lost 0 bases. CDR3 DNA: TGTGCCAGCAGCTCCCGAGCGGGAGGGAGCACAGATACGCAGTATTTT. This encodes CASSSRAGGSTDTQYF.

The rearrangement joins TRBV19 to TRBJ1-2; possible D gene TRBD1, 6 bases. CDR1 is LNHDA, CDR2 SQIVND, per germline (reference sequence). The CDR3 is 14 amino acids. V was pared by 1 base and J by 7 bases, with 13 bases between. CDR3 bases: TGTGCCAGTAGTATAGCCCACAGGGAGGGTGGCTACACCTTC. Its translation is CASSIAHREGGYTF.

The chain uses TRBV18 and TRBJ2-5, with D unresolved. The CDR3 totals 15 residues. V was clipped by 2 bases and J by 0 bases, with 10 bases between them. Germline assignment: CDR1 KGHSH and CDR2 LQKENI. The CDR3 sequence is CASSPGWAYQETQYF. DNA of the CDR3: TGTGCCAGCTCACCAGGCTGGGCCTACCAAGAGACCCAGTACTTC.

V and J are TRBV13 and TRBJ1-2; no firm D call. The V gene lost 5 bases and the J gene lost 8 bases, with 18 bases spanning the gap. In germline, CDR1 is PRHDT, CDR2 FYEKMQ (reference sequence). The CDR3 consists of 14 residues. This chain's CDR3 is CASSDNTDQDGYTF. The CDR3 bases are TGTGCCAGCAGCGATAACACAGATCAGGACGGCTACACCTTC.

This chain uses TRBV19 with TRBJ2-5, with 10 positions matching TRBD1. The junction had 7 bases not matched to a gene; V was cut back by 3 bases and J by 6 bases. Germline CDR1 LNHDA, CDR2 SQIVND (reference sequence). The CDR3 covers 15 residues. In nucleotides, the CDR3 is TGTGCCAGTAGTATCGGGACAGGGGAAGGAAAGACCCAGTACTTC. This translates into CASSIGTGEGKTQYF.

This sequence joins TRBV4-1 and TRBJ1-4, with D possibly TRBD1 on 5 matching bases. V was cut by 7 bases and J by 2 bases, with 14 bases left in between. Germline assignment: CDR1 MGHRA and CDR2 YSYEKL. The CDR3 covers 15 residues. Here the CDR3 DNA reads TGCGCCAGCACCCTCAGGGTGGGCACTAATGAAAAACTGTTTTTT. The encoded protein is CASTLRVGTNEKLFF.